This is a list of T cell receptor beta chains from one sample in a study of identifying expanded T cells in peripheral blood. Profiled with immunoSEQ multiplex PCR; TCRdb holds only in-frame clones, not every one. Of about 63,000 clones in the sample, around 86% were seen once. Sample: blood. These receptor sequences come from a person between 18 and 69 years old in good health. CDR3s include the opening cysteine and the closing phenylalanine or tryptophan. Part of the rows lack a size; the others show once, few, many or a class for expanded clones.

CDR3aa: CASSKVSNEQFF; abundance: .; v_gene: TRBV21-1
CDR3aa: CASSLWTGGNTEAFF; abundance: .; v_gene: TRBV27
CDR3aa: CASSQGQGARNQPQHF; abundance: .; v_gene: TRBV4-1
CDR3aa: CAWSHYAGTGRAEAFF; abundance: .; v_gene: TRBV30
CDR3aa: CASSPGTGGRVNYGYTF; abundance: .; v_gene: TRBV5-1
CDR3aa: CASSSRDLEDTQYF; abundance: .; v_gene: TRBV28
CDR3aa: CARQGAVGTDTQYF; abundance: .; v_gene: TRBV2
CDR3aa: CASSVGWNTEAFF; abundance: .; v_gene: TRBV9
CDR3aa: CASTTTLIHTGELFF; abundance: .; v_gene: TRBV2
CDR3aa: CASSQEARLNTEAFF; abundance: .; v_gene: TRBV4-2
CDR3aa: CASSPRGGLQHF; abundance: .; v_gene: TRBV27
CDR3aa: CASRFGTELNNEQFF; abundance: .; v_gene: TRBV5-1
CDR3aa: CASSLGLPRGNLGYTF; abundance: once; v_gene: TRBV5-6
CDR3aa: CASRLGINTQGVQHF; abundance: .; v_gene: TRBV6-1
CDR3aa: CASSQPSAGPSYEQYF; abundance: .; v_gene: TRBV4-3
CDR3aa: CASTHRAPSYEQYF; abundance: .; v_gene: TRBV10-2
CDR3aa: CASSPISRAGGYNEQFF; abundance: .; v_gene: TRBV11-2
CDR3aa: CASRKDRGYNSPLHF; abundance: few; v_gene: TRBV10-2
CDR3aa: CSVGGVIAGGRNEQFF; abundance: .; v_gene: TRBV29-1
CDR3aa: CASSFRTAAKNIQYF; abundance: .; v_gene: TRBV5-6
CDR3aa: CASSQEGGGGGELFF; abundance: few; v_gene: TRBV4-1
CDR3aa: CAGGTAMNTEAFF; abundance: .; v_gene: TRBV7-9
CDR3aa: CASKGQANYGYTF; abundance: .; v_gene: TRBV6-1
CDR3aa: CASSFSVGGYEQYF; abundance: .; v_gene: TRBV27
CDR3aa: CATQGQANSPLHF; abundance: few; v_gene: TRBV2
CDR3aa: CASSFRDSISYEQYF; abundance: .; v_gene: TRBV5-5
CDR3aa: CASSLLAGGTQETQYF; abundance: .; v_gene: TRBV5-6
CDR3aa: CASSSEGGQDTQYF; abundance: once; v_gene: TRBV5-1
CDR3aa: CASSEGTRNDADTQYF; abundance: once; v_gene: TRBV7-9